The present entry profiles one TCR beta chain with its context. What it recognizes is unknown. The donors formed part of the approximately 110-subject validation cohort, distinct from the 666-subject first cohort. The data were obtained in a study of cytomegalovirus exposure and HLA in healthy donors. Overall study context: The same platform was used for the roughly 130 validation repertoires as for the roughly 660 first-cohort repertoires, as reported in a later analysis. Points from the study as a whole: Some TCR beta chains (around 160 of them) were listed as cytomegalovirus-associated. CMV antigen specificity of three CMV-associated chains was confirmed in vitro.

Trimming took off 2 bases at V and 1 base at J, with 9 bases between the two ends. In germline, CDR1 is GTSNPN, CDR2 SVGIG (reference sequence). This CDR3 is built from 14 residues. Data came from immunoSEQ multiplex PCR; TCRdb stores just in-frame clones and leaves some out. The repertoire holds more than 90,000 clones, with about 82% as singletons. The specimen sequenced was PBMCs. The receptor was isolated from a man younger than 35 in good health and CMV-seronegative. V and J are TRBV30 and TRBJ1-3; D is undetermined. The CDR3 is CAWSSTVSGNTIYF. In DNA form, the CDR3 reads TGTGCCTGGAGTAGCACAGTTTCTGGAAACACCATATATTTT.